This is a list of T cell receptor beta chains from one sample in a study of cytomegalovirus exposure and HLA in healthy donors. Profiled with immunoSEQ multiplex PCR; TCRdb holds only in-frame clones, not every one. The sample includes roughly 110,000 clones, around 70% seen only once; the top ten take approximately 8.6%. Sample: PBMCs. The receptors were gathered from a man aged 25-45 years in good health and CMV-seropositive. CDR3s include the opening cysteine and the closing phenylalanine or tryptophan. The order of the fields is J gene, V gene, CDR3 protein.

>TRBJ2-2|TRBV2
CASAEGGLTGELFF
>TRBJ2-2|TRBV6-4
CASNMGQGIRPYTGELFF
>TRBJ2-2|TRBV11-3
CASSRTVNTGELFF
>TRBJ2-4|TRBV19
CASSIDSGGRSKNIQYF
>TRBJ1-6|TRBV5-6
CASSLGALLDSPLHF
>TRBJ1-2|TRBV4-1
CASSQGGGQGSRGYTF
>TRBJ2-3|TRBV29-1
CSANTPGGTDTQYF
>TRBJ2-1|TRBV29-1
CSVVPPLGSYNEQFF
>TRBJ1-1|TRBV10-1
CASSNSKGGDTEAFF
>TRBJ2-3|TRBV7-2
CASSLVRLAEDTQYF
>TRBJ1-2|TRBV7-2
CASSLGGRGNGYTF
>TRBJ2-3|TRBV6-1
CASIERLAADTQYF
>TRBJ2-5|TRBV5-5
CASSLAPVSQETQYF
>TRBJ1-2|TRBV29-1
CSASGQGAVGYTF
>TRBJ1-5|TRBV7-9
CASSSYNQPQHF
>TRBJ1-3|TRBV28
CASSLGLTGRGNTIYF
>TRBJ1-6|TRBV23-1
CASSQFTAGDNSPLHF
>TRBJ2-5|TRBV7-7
CASSARRQGQETQYF
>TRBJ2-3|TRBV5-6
CASSFSGGGTDTQYF
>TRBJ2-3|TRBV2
CASSGNRGRVTDTQYF
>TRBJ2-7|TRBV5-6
CASSLATGKQYF
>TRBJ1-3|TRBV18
CASSPQQGENTIYF
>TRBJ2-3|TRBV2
CASSGEASGFTDTQYF
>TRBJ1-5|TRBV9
CASSQQANNQPQHF
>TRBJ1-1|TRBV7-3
CASSLSPAGRSTEAFF
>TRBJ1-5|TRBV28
CASSSGADRGNNQPQHF
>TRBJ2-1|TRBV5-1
CASSGYDRGTYNEQFF
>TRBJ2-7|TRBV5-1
CASSLVPYGETYEQYF
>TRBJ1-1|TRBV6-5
CASSYQREGTEAFF
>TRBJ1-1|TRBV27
CASSLFSNFRRGGADTEAFF
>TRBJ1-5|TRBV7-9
CASSLDFGSGNQPQHF
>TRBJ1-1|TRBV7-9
CASSLESGAEAFF
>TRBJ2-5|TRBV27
CASTPRSRETQYF
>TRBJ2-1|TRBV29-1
CSVEPLTRQGGQFF
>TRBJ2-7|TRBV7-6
CASSPRSGFHYEQYF
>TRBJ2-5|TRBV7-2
CASSLASGQKETQYF
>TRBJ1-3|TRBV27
CASSLSAQGSSGNTIYF
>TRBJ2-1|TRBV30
CAWSDPRGSFYNEQFF
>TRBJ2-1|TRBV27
CASSFRVLAPDYNEQFF
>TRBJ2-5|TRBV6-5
CASSRDRGETQYF
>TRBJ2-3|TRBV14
CASSPLPWRGLSTDTQYF
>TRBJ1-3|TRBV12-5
CASGLAPPGGAIGNTIYF
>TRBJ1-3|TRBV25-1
CASSEYSGTPSGNTIYF
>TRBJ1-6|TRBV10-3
CAISESGDGSPLHF
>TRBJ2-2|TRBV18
CASSRTSGKSNEDTGELFF
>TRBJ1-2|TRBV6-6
CASRSQGYGYTF
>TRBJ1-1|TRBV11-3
CASSPRTAFATEAFF
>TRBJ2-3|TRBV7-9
CASSLIGLGTDTQYF
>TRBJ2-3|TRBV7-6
CASSLDGGSTDTQYF
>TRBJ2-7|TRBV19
CASSIARGRTYEQYF